This passage covers 17 T cell receptor beta chains from one sample sequenced in a study of human T cells and chemical hapten exposure. MiXCR was run by TCRdb on the RACE reads, yielding one entry per CDR3 protein. The table has about 110,000 distinct CDR3 sequences, about 10% seen once; the top ten hold approximately 4%. Time point given: patch test 1, 2 weeks after DPC sensitization. Treatment reported: therapeutic diphenylcyclopropenone sensitization with weekly scalp DPC. The material sequenced was whole blood, taken in connection with sensitization to the hapten diphenylcyclopropenone (DPC). The receptors here all came from a woman aged 40 to 49 with alopecia areata. Some clones in this sample may be carry-over from other donors' samples.

This clonotype was seen once. A clone one base away is much larger, so this may be a read error. CDR3 coding DNA: TGCAGCGCCACGGGACTTAACACCAGGGAGCTGTTTTTT. Translation: CSATGLNTRELFF. V gene TRBV29-1 combines with J gene TRBJ2-2, with D possibly being TRBD2 (6 bases). From germline, CDR1 is SQVTM and CDR2 ANQGSEA. The CDR3 is 13 amino acids.

This clonotype appeared a few times. The chain links TRBV12-5 to TRBJ2-1, with TRBD2 matching over 12 bases. Germline V CDR1 and CDR2: LGHNT, FRNRAP. V trimming: 4 bases; J trimming: 4 bases; junction bases outside the gene matches: 2. The CDR3 loop spans 15 amino acids. In DNA form, the CDR3 reads TGTGCTAGTGGTTCGGGACTAGCGGGTTACAATGAGCAGTTCTTC. This sequence encodes CASGSGLAGYNEQFF.

This clonotype was seen ten or more times. The CDR3: CSAAGQGGGEAFF. The CDR3 region has the DNA TGCAGTGCGGCGGGACAGGGAGGGGGTGAAGCTTTCTTT. The chain uses TRBV20-1 and TRBJ1-1; 9 positions agree with TRBD1. V lost 6 bases to trimming and J lost 7 bases; unmatched junction nucleotides: 9. This CDR3 is built from 13 residues. Germline loops: CDR1 DFQATT, CDR2 SNEGSKA (reference sequence).

The CDR3: CASSQDYNEQFF. The CDR3 DNA sequence: TGCGCCAGCAGCCAGGACTACAATGAGCAGTTCTTC. This rearrangement joins TRBV5-1 to TRBJ2-1, with no clear D. The CDR3 loop spans 12 amino acids. Looked up from germline, CDR1 is SGHRS and CDR2 is YFSETQ. Trimming pared 4 bases from V and 3 bases from J, leaving 5 bases between.

The chain carries TRBV18 and TRBJ1-1; TRBD1 matches 9 bases. The CDR3 spans 14 residues. Germline CDR1 reads KGHSH; CDR2 reads LQKENI. J was trimmed by 5 bases and V by 5 bases; bases with no gene match: 6. The DNA for the CDR3 is TGTGCCAGCTCAACTGGGGACAGGGTAACTGAAGCTTTCTTT. It is translated as CASSTGDRVTEAFF.

This clonotype was seen ten or more times. The rearrangement uses TRBV4-3 and TRBJ1-1; D is ambiguous. The CDR3 contains 13 residues. The ends were cut back, 0 bases at V and 3 bases at J, with 5 bases in the middle. Germline V lookup: CDR1 LGHNA, CDR2 YSLEER. The CDR3 sequence is CASSQEADTEAFF. CDR3 DNA sequence: TGCGCCAGCAGCCAAGAGGCAGACACTGAAGCTTTCTTT.

This clonotype has a count of ten or more. The V and J genes are TRBV28 and TRBJ2-7, with D perhaps matching TRBD1 (5 bases). This CDR3 is built from 15 residues. CDR1 and CDR2 (germline): MDHEN, SYDVKM. Deletions cut 5 bases from V and 3 bases from J, with 17 bases between. CDR3: CASSLWTRGNYEQYF. The CDR3 nucleotides read TGTGCCAGCAGTCTCTGGACAAGGGGAAACTACGAGCAGTACTTC.

This clonotype has at least ten counts. The chain uses TRBV4-3 and TRBJ2-7, with D maybe TRBD2 (6 bases). The CDR3 spans 14 residues. Looked up from germline, CDR1 is LGHNA and CDR2 is YSLEER. Trimming took off 1 base at V and 2 bases at J, with 9 bases between the two ends. The CDR3: CASSQVGLAYEQYF. CDR3 in DNA: TGCGCCAGCAGCCAAGTGGGACTGGCCTACGAGCAGTACTTC.

The chain recombines TRBV7-2 with TRBJ2-7; D gene ambiguous. There are 13 residues in the CDR3. The germline V gene has CDR1 SGHTA and CDR2 FQGNSA. V lost 6 bases, J lost 6 bases, and 15 bases lay in between. The chain's CDR3 is CASSHRGVPEQYF. Written as DNA, the CDR3 is TGTGCCAGCAGTCATCGTGGTGTACCCGAGCAGTACTTC.

This clonotype was recorded a few times. The CDR3 DNA reads TGTGCCAGCAGTTACCCCGGGACAGGCTGGGGCGAGCAGTACTTC. It encodes CASSYPGTGWGEQYF. The chain recombines TRBV6-5 with TRBJ2-7, with 8 bases that match TRBD1. Per germline, CDR1 MNHEY and CDR2 SVGAGI. V lost 2 bases to trimming and J lost 6 bases; unmatched junction nucleotides: 9. This CDR3 is built from 15 residues.

The J gene is TRBJ1-1, the V gene TRBV12-3 or TRBV12-4, with D uncertain. The CDR3 covers 11 residues. V was clipped by 3 bases and J by 8 bases, with 7 bases between them. The DNA for the CDR3 is TGTGCCAGCAGTTTCTCGGGGGAAGCTTTCTTT. Its translation: CASSFSGEAFF.

This clonotype was counted only a few times. This chain joins TRBV11-2 and TRBJ2-7; tentative D call: TRBD1 (6 bases). Deletions cut 5 bases from V and 0 bases from J, with 11 bases between. Germline-derived CDR1 and CDR2 are SGHAT and FQNNGV. This CDR3 comprises 14 residues. The CDR3 DNA sequence: TGTGCCAGCAGCCACGGACAGCACTCCTACGAGCAGTACTTC. It encodes CASSHGQHSYEQYF. Variable domain in full (rest from reference TRBV11-2 and TRBJ2-7): EAGVAQSPRYKIIEKRQSVAFWCNPISGHATLYWYQQILGQGPKLLIQFQNNGVVDDSQLPKDRFSAERLKGVDSTLKIQPAKLEDSAVYLCASSHGQHSYEQYFGPGTRLTVT.

In its sample, this clonotype was seen a few times. The J gene is TRBJ2-7, the V gene TRBV28, with no clear D. Germline assignment: CDR1 MDHEN and CDR2 SYDVKM. Trimming removed 6 bases from V and 6 bases from J, with 12 bases in between. The CDR3 length is 12 residues. The DNA of the CDR3 is TGTGCCAGCAGCAAATTGCTTTCCGAGCAGTACTTC. Its translation is CASSKLLSEQYF.

This chain joins TRBV6-6 and TRBJ2-2; D uncertain. CDR1 and CDR2 from the germline V gene are MNHNY and SVGAGI (reference sequence). The CDR3 consists of 17 residues. Deletions cut 2 bases from V and 4 bases from J, with 17 bases between. DNA for the CDR3: TGTGCCAGCAGTTACCCCCAACACACAATGGGCACCGGGGAGCTGTTTTTT. Its translation: CASSYPQHTMGTGELFF.

Only a few counts were recorded for this clonotype. The rearrangement links TRBV10-3 to TRBJ1-4, with TRBD1 matching over 7 bases. Germline CDR1 reads ENHRY; CDR2 reads SYGVKD. This CDR3 comprises 14 residues. The J segment lost 3 bases and the V segment lost 6 bases, leaving 4 bases of the junction unmatched. The chain's CDR3 is CAISSGTANEKLFF. CDR3 nucleotide sequence: TGTGCCATCAGCTCCGGGACAGCTAATGAAAAACTGTTTTTT.

With respect to this clonotype: One junction end does not reproduce the germline sequence, and a read error may be involved. The chain joins TRBV7-2 to TRBJ2-3; D unclear. Germline lookup yields CDR1 SGHTA and CDR2 FQGNSA. This CDR3 spans 14 amino acids. The CDR3 loop reads CANSWQQTTDTQYF. CDR3 coding DNA: TGTGCCAACAGCTGGCAGCAGACCACAGATACGCAGTATTTT.

The chain combines TRBV6-6 with TRBJ2-1; D call uncertain. This CDR3 spans 13 amino acids. Trimming shortened V by 4 bases and J by 7 bases, and 11 bases separated the two germline ends. The germline V gene has CDR1 MNHNY and CDR2 SVGAGI (reference sequence). In nucleotides, the CDR3 is TGTGCCAGCAGTTCCGGGTCCGGTAATGAGCAGTTCTTC. Protein product: CASSSGSGNEQFF.